This T cell receptor (beta chain) emerged from a study of T cell clones after liver transplantation. The CDR3 spans 17 residues. Germline CDR1 is SGHKS and CDR2 is YYEKEE (reference sequence). Trimming took 2 bases from V and 2 from J; bases not matched to a gene: 6. TCRdb's table, derived via immunoSEQ multiplex PCR, lists solely in-frame clones and lacks some. The sample lists about 70,000 clones, about four fifths occurring once. The specimen was CD4+ T cells from blood, collected 12 months after liver transplant. This TCR derives from a human patient who received a liver transplant. Some of these T cells may belong to the graft donor. The rearrangement joins TRBV5-5 to TRBJ1-4; 10 nucleotides match TRBD1. The CDR3 DNA sequence: TGTGCCAGCAGCTTTCAGGGGACAGGGGTTACTAATGAAAAACTGTTTTTT. This sequence encodes CASSFQGTGVTNEKLFF.